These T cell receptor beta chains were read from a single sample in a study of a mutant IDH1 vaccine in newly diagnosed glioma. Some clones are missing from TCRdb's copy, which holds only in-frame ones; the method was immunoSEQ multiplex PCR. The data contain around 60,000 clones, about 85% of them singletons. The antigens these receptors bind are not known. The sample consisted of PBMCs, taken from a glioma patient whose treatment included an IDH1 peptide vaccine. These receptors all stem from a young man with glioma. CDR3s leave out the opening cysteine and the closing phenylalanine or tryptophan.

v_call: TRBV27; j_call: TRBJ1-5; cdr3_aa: ASSVPLIAGRCRYSNQPQH
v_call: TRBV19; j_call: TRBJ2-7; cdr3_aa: ASSIDAPEGAGSVEQY
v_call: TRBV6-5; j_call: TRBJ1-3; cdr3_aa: ASNEGRGNTIY
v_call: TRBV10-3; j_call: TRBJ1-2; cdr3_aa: AISDGPPLGYT
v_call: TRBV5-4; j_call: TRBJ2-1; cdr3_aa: ASSPLTGGFYNEQF
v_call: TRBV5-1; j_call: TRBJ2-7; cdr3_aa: ASSQTADEQY
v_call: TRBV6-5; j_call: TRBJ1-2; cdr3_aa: ASRVGRSPYGYT
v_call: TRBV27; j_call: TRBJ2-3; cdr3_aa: ASSLLGGPRDTQY
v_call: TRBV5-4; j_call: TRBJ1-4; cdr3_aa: ASSVPGEKLF
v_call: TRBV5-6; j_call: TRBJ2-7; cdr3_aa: ASSWWGTGGTYEQY
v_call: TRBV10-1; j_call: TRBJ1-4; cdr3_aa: ASSDSPSGGGSEKLF
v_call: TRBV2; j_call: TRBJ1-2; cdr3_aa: ASSGTTNYGYT
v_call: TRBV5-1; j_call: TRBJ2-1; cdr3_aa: ASSLEGDSYNEQF
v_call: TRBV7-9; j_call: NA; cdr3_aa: ASSLAAGGSEQY
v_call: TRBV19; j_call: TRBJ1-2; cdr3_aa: ASTVGPPRHIYGYT
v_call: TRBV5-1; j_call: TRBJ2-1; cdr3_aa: ASSRDRGSNEQF
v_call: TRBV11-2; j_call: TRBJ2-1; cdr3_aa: ASSLNRVGQF
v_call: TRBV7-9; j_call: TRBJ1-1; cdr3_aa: ASSLASAGKGTEAF
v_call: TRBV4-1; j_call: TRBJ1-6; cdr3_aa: ASRSQGWHNSPLH
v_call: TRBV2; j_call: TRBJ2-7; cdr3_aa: ASSEGISYEQY
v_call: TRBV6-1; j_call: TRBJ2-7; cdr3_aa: ASSEVGTQYEQY
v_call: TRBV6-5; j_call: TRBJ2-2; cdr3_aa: ASGAPTGTGELF
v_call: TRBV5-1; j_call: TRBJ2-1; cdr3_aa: ASSSQGLEQF
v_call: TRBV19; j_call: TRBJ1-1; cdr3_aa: ATTEPIDRTNTEAF
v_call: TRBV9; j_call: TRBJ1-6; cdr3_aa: ASSGGTSSSYNSPLH
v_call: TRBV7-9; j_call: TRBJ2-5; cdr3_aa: ASSLQKEAFQETQY
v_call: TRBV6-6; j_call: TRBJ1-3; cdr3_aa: ASSSPTSGNTIY
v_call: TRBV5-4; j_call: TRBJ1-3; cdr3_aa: ASSLDWGTGNTIY
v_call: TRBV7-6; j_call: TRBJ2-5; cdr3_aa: ASSRDQETQY
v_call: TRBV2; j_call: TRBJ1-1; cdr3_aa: ASSEGSQVAF
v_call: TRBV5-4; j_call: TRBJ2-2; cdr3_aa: ASTLGGPMTGELF
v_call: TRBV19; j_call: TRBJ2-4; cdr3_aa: ASSIVEGNIQY
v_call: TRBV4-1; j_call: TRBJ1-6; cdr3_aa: ASSLEGSSYNSPLH
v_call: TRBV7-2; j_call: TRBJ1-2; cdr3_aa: ASRRQEDGYT
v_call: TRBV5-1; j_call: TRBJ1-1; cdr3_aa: ASSPIKGDTEAF
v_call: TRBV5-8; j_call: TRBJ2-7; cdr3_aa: ASRSFGSYEQY
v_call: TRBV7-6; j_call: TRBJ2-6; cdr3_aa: ASSLASSSGANVLT
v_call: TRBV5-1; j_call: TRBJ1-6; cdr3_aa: ASSLGTRDSPLH
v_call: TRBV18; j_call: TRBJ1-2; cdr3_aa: ASSPGQLSGGYT
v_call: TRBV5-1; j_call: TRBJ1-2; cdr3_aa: ASSSDPRFTGGYT
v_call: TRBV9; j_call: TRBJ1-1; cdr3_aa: ASSMRQGLAEAF
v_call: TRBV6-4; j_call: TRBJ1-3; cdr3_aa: ASSLGSGNTIY
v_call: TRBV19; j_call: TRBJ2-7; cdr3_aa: ASREKRGPAYEQY
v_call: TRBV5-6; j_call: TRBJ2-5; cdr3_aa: ASTGWLAGRETQY
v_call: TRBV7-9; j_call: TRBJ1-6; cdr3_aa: ASSLVFNNSPLH
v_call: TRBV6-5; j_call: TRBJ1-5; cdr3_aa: ASSSDRSVQQPQH
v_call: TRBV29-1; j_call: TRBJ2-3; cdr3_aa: SVPGGAKWNTQY
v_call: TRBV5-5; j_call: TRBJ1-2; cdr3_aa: ASSLAGLWNYGYT
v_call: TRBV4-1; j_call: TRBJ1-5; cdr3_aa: ASSQEWGGNQPQH
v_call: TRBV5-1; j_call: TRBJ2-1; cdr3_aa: ASSYLFRGASIYNEQF